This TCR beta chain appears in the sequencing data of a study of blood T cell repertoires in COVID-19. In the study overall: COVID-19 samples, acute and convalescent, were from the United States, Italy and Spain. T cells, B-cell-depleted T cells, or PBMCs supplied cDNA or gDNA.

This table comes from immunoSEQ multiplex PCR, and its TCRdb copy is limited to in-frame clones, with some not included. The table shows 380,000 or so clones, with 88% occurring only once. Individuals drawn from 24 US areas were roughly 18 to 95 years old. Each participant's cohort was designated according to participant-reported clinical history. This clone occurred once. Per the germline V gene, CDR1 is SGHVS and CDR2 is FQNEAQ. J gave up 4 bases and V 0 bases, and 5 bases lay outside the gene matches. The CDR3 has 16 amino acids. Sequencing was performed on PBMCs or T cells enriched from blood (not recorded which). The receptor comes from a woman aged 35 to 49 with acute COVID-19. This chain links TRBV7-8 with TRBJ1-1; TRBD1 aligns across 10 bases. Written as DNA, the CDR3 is TGTGCCAGCAGCTTAGCAAGGACAGGGGGGTTCACTGAAGCTTTCTTT. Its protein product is CASSLARTGGFTEAFF. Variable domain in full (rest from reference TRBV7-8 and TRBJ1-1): GAGVSQSPRYKVAKRGQDVALRCDPISGHVSLFWYQQALGQGPEFLTYFQNEAQLDKSGLPSDRFFAERPEGSVSTLKIQRTQQEDSAVYLCASSLARTGGFTEAFFGQGTRLTVV.